These 28 T cell receptor beta chains were sequenced from one sample in a study of memory B cells and T cells in multiple sclerosis. This table comes from immunoSEQ multiplex PCR, and its TCRdb copy is limited to in-frame clones, with some not included. The sample has around 50,000 clones; almost 85% are singletons. Their antigens remain unidentified. Stimulus-free culture yielded autoproliferating CFSE-dim and non-proliferating CFSE-high T cells, each sequenced separately. Approximately 5x10^7 CFSE-labeled PBMCs were cultured 7 to 8 days unstimulated, then replicate wells were pooled. Specimen: PBMCs from blood kept in culture. These TCRs come from a human donor with multiple sclerosis.

V and J are TRBV6-1 and TRBJ1-5, with TRBD1 matching 9 bases. Germline V lookup: CDR1 MNHNS, CDR2 SASEGT. V lost 5 bases, J lost 7 bases, and 3 bases stayed unmatched. CDR3 length: 13 residues. The CDR3 nucleotides read TGTGCCAGCAGTCCGGGACAGGGCCAGCCCCAGCATTTT. Protein product: CASSPGQGQPQHF.

This chain joins TRBV7-3 and TRBJ2-5; TRBD1 aligns across 12 bases. Trimming took 5 bases from V and 5 from J; bases not matched to a gene: 12. Germline CDR1 is SGHTA and CDR2 is FQGTGA. The CDR3 runs 17 residues. The CDR3 nucleotides are TGTGCCAGCAGCCACCCCACCGGGACAGGGGGCGGCGAGACCCAGTACTTC. The encoded protein is CASSHPTGTGGGETQYF.

The chain uses TRBV27 and TRBJ1-5; the D gene is possibly TRBD1 (5 bases). Trimming stripped 1 base from V and 2 bases from J, with 15 bases between. The CDR3 loop spans 17 amino acids. Germline CDR1 MNHEY, CDR2 SMNVEV (reference sequence). The CDR3 reads CASSLFGASFGNQPQHF. CDR3 in DNA: TGTGCCAGCAGTTTATTCGGGGCGAGTTTCGGCAATCAGCCCCAGCATTTT.

CDR3 region: CASSERGRNQPQHF. In DNA, the CDR3 is TGTGCCAGCAGTGAACGGGGTCGGAATCAGCCCCAGCATTTT. The V call is TRBV2, the J call TRBJ1-5; D is undetermined. Germline assignment: CDR1 SNHLY and CDR2 FYNNEI. The CDR3 extends over 14 amino acids. The V end was cut by 2 bases, the J end by 4 bases, with 9 bases between.

The rearrangement uses TRBV5-1 and TRBJ1-2; TRBD1 agrees at 10 bases. This CDR3 contains 15 residues. The V gene end was trimmed by 3 bases and the J gene end by 8 bases; junction bases not matched to a gene: 10. Per germline, CDR1 SGHRS and CDR2 YFSETQ. The CDR3 loop reads CASSSLPGQGRGYTF. The DNA of the CDR3 is TGCGCCAGCAGCTCACTCCCGGGACAGGGGAGAGGCTACACCTTC.

The sample holds a few counts of this clone. CDR3 nucleotide sequence: TGTGCCAGTAGCCCCCCATCGACGGGAGTGGGGCACGAGCAGTACTTC. Protein sequence: CASSPPSTGVGHEQYF. The chain links TRBV19 to TRBJ2-7; the D gene is possibly TRBD2 (6 bases). With 6 bases removed from V and 5 bases from J, the gap between germline ends came to 23 bases. The germline CDR1 and CDR2 sequences are LNHDA and SQIVND (reference sequence). This CDR3 has 16 amino acids.

The rearrangement uses TRBV6-5 and TRBJ1-5; TRBD1 might be the D (5 bases). Looked up from germline, CDR1 is MNHEY and CDR2 is SVGAGI. Trimming pared 5 bases from V and 0 bases from J, leaving 11 bases between. The CDR3 sequence is 15 residues long. CDR3 bases: TGTGCCAGCAGTACAAGACAGTATAGCAATCAGCCCCAGCATTTT. It specifies CASSTRQYSNQPQHF.

The chain links TRBV5-4 to TRBJ2-1; 14 nucleotides align to TRBD2. The trim removed 3 bases at V and 4 bases at J, leaving 6 bases unmatched. CDR3 length equals 17 residues. Germline V gene sequence: CDR1 SGHNT, CDR2 YYREEE (reference sequence). This chain's CDR3 is CASSSGLAGVEYNEQFF. CDR3 coding DNA: TGTGCCAGCAGCTCGGGACTAGCGGGGGTGGAGTACAATGAGCAGTTCTTC. The variable domain in full, with the rest retrieved from reference TRBV5-4 and TRBJ2-1, is ETGVTQSPTHLIKTRGQQVTLRCSSQSGHNTVSWYQQALGQGPQFIFQYYREEENGRGNFPPRFSGLQFPNYSSELNVNALELDDSALYLCASSSGLAGVEYNEQFFGPGTRLTVL.

The rearrangement uses TRBV4-2 and TRBJ1-1; D perhaps matches TRBD1 (5 bases). Germline assignment: CDR1 LGHNA and CDR2 YNFKEQ. Trimming removed 1 base from V and 0 bases from J, with 18 bases in between. The CDR3 extends over 18 amino acids. CDR3 protein: CASSQGTMTDSMNTEAFF. For the CDR3, the DNA is TGTGCCAGCAGCCAAGGAACCATGACAGATTCCATGAACACTGAAGCTTTCTTT.

The chain employs TRBV13 and TRBJ1-5; 11 nucleotides match TRBD1. The CDR3 sequence is 16 residues long. V dropped 2 bases and J dropped 7; count of bases not matched to a gene: 7. Germline V gene lookup returns CDR1 PRHDT and CDR2 FYEKMQ (reference sequence). The CDR3 DNA sequence: TGTGCCAGCAGCTTATCAAGGGACAGGGGGTCCCAGCCCCAGCATTTT. This sequence encodes CASSLSRDRGSQPQHF. Drawing the rest from reference TRBV13 and TRBJ1-5, the complete variable domain is AAGVIQSPRHLIKEKRETATLKCYPIPRHDTVYWYQQGPGQDPQFLISFYEKMQSDKGSIPDRFSAQQFSDYHSELNMSSLELGDSALYFCASSLSRDRGSQPQHFGDGTRLSIL.

The chain uses TRBV4-2 and TRBJ1-4; TRBD1 agrees at 8 bases. This CDR3 is 17 amino acids long. V lost 1 base and J lost 6; bases outside the gene matches: 10. Germline assignment: CDR1 LGHNA and CDR2 YNFKEQ. CDR3: CASSQVEGTGGDEKLFF. The DNA for the CDR3 is TGTGCCAGCAGCCAAGTAGAGGGGACAGGCGGAGATGAAAAACTGTTTTTT.

In DNA, the CDR3 is TGTGCCAGCAGCAGCGGCAATCAGCCCCAGCATTTT. Translated, it gives CASSSGNQPQHF. The chain uses TRBV11-2 and TRBJ1-5; D is ambiguous. The V and J ends lost 5 bases and 2 bases respectively, with 4 bases between them. The germline gives CDR1 SGHAT, CDR2 FQNNGV. CDR3 length: 12 amino acids.

The gene calls are TRBV18 and TRBJ1-6; 10 bases fit TRBD1. Germline assignment: CDR1 KGHSH and CDR2 LQKENI. This CDR3 region has 15 residues. V lost 4 bases to trimming and J lost 7 bases; unmatched junction nucleotides: 4. The CDR3 bases are TGTGCCAGCTCACTGGGGACAGGGGAAAATTCACCCCTCCACTTT. Translated: CASSLGTGENSPLHF.

V usage is TRBV11-2 and J usage is TRBJ1-5; D unresolved. The CDR3 totals 13 residues. Between the trimmed V and J ends, which lost 3 bases and 5 bases, there was a span of 8 bases. The germline V gene encodes CDR1 SGHAT and CDR2 FQNNGV. CDR3 protein: CASSFDRDQPQHF. For the CDR3, the DNA is TGTGCCAGCAGCTTCGACCGAGATCAGCCCCAGCATTTT.

The V call is TRBV19, the J call TRBJ2-6, with 7 bases that match TRBD1. The V and J ends lost 6 bases and 3 bases, in that order; junction bases with no gene match: 5. This CDR3 has 15 residues. CDR1 and CDR2 (germline): LNHDA, SQIVND (reference sequence). CDR3 region: CASRSTGSGANVLTF. DNA of the CDR3: TGTGCCAGTAGATCGACAGGGAGTGGGGCCAACGTCCTGACTTTC.

The rearrangement links TRBV28 to TRBJ1-1, with 7 positions matching TRBD1. Germline assignment: CDR1 MDHEN and CDR2 SYDVKM. This CDR3 has 16 residues. V gave up 5 bases and J gave up 1 base; unmatched junction bases: 10. CDR3: CASSPNPGQKNTEAFF. Here the CDR3 DNA reads TGTGCCAGCAGTCCCAACCCGGGACAGAAGAACACTGAAGCTTTCTTT.

The V call is TRBV6-6, the J call TRBJ1-1, with a tentative D call TRBD1 (6 bases). CDR1 MNHNY and CDR2 SVGAGI come from the germline V gene (reference sequence). This CDR3 contains 14 residues. Trimming took 0 bases from V and 3 from J, leaving 8 bases between them. This chain's CDR3 is CASSYSEGDTEAFF. CDR3 sequence (DNA): TGTGCCAGCAGTTACTCTGAGGGGGACACTGAAGCTTTCTTT.

The chain joins TRBV6-5 to TRBJ2-2; 8 bases fit TRBD2. The V gene's germline CDR1 is MNHEY and CDR2 SVGAGI. Losses at the gene ends were 9 bases for V and 1 base for J; bases not matched to a gene: 4. CDR3 length equals 14 residues. CDR3 residues: CASRTSWNTGELFF. The CDR3 DNA follows: TGTGCCAGTAGGACTAGCTGGAACACCGGGGAGCTGTTTTTT.

The J gene is TRBJ1-2, the V gene TRBV6-1; D gene uncertain. V was cut by 2 bases and J by 0 bases, with 13 bases left in between. This CDR3 comprises 16 residues. Germline V gene sequence: CDR1 MNHNS, CDR2 SASEGT. The CDR3, as DNA: TGTGCCAGCAGTGAAATGTGGAGCCTTCCTAACTATGGCTACACCTTC. This gives the protein CASSEMWSLPNYGYTF.

The rearrangement links TRBV6-6 to TRBJ2-5; 8 nucleotides agree with TRBD1. This CDR3 has 16 residues. The germline CDR1 and CDR2 sequences are MNHNY and SVGAGI (reference sequence). V was clipped by 5 bases and J by 5 bases; unmatched bases: 13. This CDR3 is CASSHRTGWERETQYF. The CDR3 DNA sequence: TGTGCCAGCAGTCACCGGACAGGGTGGGAGAGGGAGACCCAGTACTTC.

This chain uses TRBV2 with TRBJ2-3; 9 positions match TRBD2. Germline lookup yields CDR1 SNHLY and CDR2 FYNNEI. Losses at the gene ends were 2 bases for V and 0 bases for J; bases not matched to a gene: 6. The CDR3 has 17 amino acids. CDR3 sequence reads: CASSEFGLAGSTDTQYF. CDR3 coding DNA: TGTGCCAGCAGTGAATTCGGGCTAGCGGGGAGCACAGATACGCAGTATTTT.

V usage is TRBV4-1 and J usage is TRBJ1-3; D unresolved. The CDR3 loop spans 14 amino acids. Germline assignment: CDR1 MGHRA and CDR2 YSYEKL. Trimming stripped 3 bases from V and 0 bases from J, with 6 bases between. In nucleotides, the CDR3 is TGCGCCAGCAGCCACCCGGGCTCTGGAAACACCATATATTTT. It translates to CASSHPGSGNTIYF.

The chain combines TRBV6-5 with TRBJ2-3; D might be TRBD2 (6 bases). The V gene's germline CDR1 is MNHEY and CDR2 SVGAGI. Deletions cut 3 bases from V and 2 bases from J, with 12 bases between. The CDR3 covers 15 residues. The CDR3 bases are TGTGCCAGCAGTTATGAATGGGGGGACACAGATACGCAGTATTTT. Its protein is CASSYEWGDTDTQYF.

V gene TRBV15 combines with J gene TRBJ1-1; no firm D call. The CDR3 has 13 amino acids. CDR1 is LNHNV and CDR2 is YYDKDF in the germline V gene (reference sequence). V dropped 0 bases and J dropped 6 bases, with 8 bases sitting between them. In DNA form, the CDR3 reads TGTGCCACCAGCAGAGAGTGGACGCCTGAAGCTTTCTTT. Its translation: CATSREWTPEAFF. Full variable domain (remainder filled in from reference TRBV15 and TRBJ1-1): DAMVIQNPRYQVTQFGKPVTLSCSQTLNHNVMYWYQQKSSQAPKLLFHYYDKDFNNEADTPDNFQSRRPNTSFCFLDIRSPGLGDTAMYLCATSREWTPEAFFGQGTRLTVV.

This rearrangement joins TRBV6-6 to TRBJ2-7, with D unclear. V lost 10 bases to trimming and J lost 2 bases, with 12 bases between them. The CDR3 runs 12 residues. CDR1 and CDR2 (germline): MNHNY, SVGAGI (reference sequence). This chain's CDR3 is CATRWGTYEQYF. The CDR3 nucleotides are TGTGCCACCAGGTGGGGAACCTACGAGCAGTACTTC.

The chain joins TRBV25-1 to TRBJ1-6; unclear D gene. V lost 1 base to trimming and J lost 8 bases, with 9 bases between them. Germline V gives CDR1 MGHDK, CDR2 SYGVNS. This CDR3 is built from 14 residues. CDR3 sequence: CASSEFPGHSPLHF. The DNA of the CDR3 is TGTGCCAGCAGTGAATTCCCAGGTCATTCACCCCTCCACTTT.

In nucleotides, the CDR3 is TGCGCCAGCAGCGTAGTAAACTTCCAAGAGACCCAGTACTTC. It yields the protein CASSVVNFQETQYF. This chain connects TRBV5-1 to TRBJ2-5; D is uncertain. Germline V gives CDR1 SGHRS, CDR2 YFSETQ. Trimming left V 4 bases short and J 1 base short, with 11 bases between. CDR3 length equals 14 residues.

This chain joins TRBV6-5 and TRBJ2-5, with 10 positions matching TRBD2. CDR1 MNHEY and CDR2 SVGAGI come from the germline V gene. The ends lost 2 bases at V and 4 bases at J; junction bases unmatched: 4. The CDR3 sequence is 15 residues long. CDR3 coding DNA: TGTGCCAGCAGTTACGGAGCGGGGGGGCGAGAGACCCAGTACTTC. It translates to CASSYGAGGRETQYF.